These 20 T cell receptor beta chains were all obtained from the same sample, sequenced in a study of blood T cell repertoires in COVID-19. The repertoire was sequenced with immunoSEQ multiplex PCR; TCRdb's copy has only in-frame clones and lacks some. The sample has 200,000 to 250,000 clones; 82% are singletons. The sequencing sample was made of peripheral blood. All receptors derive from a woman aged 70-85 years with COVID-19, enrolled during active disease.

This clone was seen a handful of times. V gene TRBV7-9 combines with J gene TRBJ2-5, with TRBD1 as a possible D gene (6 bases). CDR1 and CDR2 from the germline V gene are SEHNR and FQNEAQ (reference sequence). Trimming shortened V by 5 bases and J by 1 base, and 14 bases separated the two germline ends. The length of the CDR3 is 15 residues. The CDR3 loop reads CASSRGRTVQETQYF. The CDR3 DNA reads TGTGCCAGCAGCCGAGGCAGGACAGTCCAAGAGACCCAGTACTTC.

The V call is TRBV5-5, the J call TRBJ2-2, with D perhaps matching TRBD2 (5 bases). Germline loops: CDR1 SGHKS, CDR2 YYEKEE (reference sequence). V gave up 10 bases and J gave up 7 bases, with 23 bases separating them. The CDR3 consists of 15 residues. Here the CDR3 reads CASHRREGFIGELFF. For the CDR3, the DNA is TGTGCCTCCCACCGGCGAGAGGGTTTCATCGGGGAGCTGTTTTTT.

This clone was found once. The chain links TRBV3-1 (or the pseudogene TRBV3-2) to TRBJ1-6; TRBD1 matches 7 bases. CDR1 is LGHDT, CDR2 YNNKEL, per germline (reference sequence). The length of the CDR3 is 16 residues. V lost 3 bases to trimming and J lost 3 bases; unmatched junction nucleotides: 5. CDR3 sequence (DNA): TGTGCCAGCAGCCATGCCGGACAGGTCTATAATTCACCCCTCCACTTT. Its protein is CASSHAGQVYNSPLHF.

CDR3 sequence: CATSDSDSGTRVHNEQFF. The DNA for the CDR3 is TGTGCCACCAGTGATTCCGACTCCGGGACTAGGGTTCACAATGAGCAGTTCTTC. This sequence joins TRBV24-1 and TRBJ2-1, with 8 bases matching TRBD2. The V and J ends lost 2 bases and 5 bases, in that order; junction bases with no gene match: 13. The germline V gene has CDR1 KGHDR and CDR2 SFDVKD. The CDR3 has 18 residues.

CDR3 amino acids: CASSINRLSTGGREKLFF. Written as DNA, the CDR3 is TGTGCCAGTAGTATTAACCGGCTCTCTACAGGGGGCAGAGAAAAACTGTTTTTT. The V gene is TRBV19, the J gene TRBJ1-4; 9 bases line up with TRBD1. The CDR3 spans 18 residues. Trimming at V came to 3 bases and at J to 8 bases, leaving 16 bases not matched to a gene. The germline gives CDR1 LNHDA, CDR2 SQIVND (reference sequence).

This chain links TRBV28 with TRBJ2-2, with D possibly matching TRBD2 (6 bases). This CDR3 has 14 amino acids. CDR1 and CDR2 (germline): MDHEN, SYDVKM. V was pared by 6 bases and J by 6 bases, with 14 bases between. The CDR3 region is CASSLFGTPGELFF. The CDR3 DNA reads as TGTGCCAGCAGCCTGTTTGGGACTCCCGGGGAGCTGTTTTTT. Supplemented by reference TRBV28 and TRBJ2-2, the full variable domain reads DVKVTQSSRYLVKRTGEKVFLECVQDMDHENMFWYRQDPGLGLRLIYFSYDVKMKEKGDIPEGYSVSREKKERFSLILESASTNQTSMYLCASSLFGTPGELFFGEGSRLTVL.

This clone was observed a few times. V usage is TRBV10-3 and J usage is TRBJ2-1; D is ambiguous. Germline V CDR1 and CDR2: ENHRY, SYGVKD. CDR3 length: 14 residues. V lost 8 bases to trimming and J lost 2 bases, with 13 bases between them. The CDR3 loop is CAIALRDTYNEQFF. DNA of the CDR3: TGTGCCATCGCCCTCCGCGACACCTACAATGAGCAGTTCTTC.

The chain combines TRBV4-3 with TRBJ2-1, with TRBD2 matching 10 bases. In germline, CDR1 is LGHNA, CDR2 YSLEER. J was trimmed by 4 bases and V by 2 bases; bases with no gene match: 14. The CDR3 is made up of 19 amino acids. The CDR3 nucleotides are TGCGCCAGCAGCCAAAACACACCTGCGGGACTAGCGTCATACAATGAGCAGTTCTTC. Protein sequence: CASSQNTPAGLASYNEQFF.

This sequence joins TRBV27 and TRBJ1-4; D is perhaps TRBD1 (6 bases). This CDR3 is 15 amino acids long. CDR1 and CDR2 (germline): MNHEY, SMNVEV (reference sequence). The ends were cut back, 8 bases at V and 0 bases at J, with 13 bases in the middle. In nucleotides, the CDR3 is TGTGCCAGCCGGACAGAGTTTGCAACTAATGAAAAACTGTTTTTT. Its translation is CASRTEFATNEKLFF.

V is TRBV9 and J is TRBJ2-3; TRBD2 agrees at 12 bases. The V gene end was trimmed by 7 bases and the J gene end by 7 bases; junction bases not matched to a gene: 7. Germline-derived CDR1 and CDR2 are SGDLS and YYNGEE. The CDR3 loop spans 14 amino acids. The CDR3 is CASASTSGSNTQYF. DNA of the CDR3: TGTGCCAGCGCTTCGACTAGCGGGAGTAATACGCAGTATTTT.

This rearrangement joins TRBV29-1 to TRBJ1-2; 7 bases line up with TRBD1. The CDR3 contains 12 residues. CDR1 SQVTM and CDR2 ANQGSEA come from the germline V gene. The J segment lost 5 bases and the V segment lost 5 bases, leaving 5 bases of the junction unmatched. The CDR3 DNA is TGCAGCGTTTCACAGGGGAAGTATGGCTACACCTTC. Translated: CSVSQGKYGYTF.

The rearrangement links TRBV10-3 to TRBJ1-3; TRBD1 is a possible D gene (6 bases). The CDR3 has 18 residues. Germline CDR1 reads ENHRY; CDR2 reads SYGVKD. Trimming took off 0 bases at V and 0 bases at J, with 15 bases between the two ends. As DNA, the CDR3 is TGTGCCATCAGTGAGTCGAGTCGGACAGTTGGCTCTGGAAACACCATATATTTT. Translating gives CAISESSRTVGSGNTIYF.

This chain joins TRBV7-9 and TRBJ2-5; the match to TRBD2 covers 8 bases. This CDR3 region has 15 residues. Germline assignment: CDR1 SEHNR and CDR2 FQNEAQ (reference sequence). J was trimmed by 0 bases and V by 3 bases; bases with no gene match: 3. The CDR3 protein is CASSFWTSHQETQYF. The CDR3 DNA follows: TGTGCCAGCAGCTTTTGGACTAGCCACCAAGAGACCCAGTACTTC. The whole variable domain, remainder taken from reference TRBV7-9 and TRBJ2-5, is DTGVSQNPRHKITKRGQNVTFRCDPISEHNRLYWYRQTLGQGPEFLTYFQNEAQLEKSRLLSDRFSAERPKGSFSTLEIQRTEQGDSAMYLCASSFWTSHQETQYFGPGTRLLVL.

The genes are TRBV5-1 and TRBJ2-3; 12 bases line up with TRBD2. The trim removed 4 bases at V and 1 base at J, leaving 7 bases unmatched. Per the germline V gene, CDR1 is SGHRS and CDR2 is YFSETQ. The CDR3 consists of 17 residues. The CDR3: CASSLGGLAGRTDTQYF. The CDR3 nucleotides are TGCGCCAGCAGCCTAGGGGGACTAGCGGGTCGCACAGATACGCAGTATTTT.

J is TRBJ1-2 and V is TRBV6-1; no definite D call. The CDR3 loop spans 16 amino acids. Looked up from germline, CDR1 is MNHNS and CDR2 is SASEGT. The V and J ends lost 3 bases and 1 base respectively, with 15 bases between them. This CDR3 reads CASSDSWGGLNYGYTF. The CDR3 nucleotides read TGTGCCAGCAGTGACAGTTGGGGAGGGCTTAACTATGGCTACACCTTC.

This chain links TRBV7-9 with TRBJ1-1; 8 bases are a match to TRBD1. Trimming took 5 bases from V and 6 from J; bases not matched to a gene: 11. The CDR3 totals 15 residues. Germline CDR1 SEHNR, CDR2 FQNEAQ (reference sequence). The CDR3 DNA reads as TGTGCCAGCAGCCCTGAACAGGGGGTAAGTTCTGAAGCTTTCTTT. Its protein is CASSPEQGVSSEAFF. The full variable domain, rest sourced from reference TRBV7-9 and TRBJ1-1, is DTGVSQNPRHKITKRGQNVTFRCDPISEHNRLYWYRQTLGQGPEFLTYFQNEAQLEKSRLLSDRFSAERPKGSFSTLEIQRTEQGDSAMYLCASSPEQGVSSEAFFGQGTRLTVV.

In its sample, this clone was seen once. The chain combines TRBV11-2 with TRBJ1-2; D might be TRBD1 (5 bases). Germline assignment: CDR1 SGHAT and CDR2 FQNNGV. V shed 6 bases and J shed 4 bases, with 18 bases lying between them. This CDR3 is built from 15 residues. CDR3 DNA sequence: TGTGCCAGCAGAAAAGACCCAGGGCAAAGCTATGGCTACACCTTC. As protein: CASRKDPGQSYGYTF.

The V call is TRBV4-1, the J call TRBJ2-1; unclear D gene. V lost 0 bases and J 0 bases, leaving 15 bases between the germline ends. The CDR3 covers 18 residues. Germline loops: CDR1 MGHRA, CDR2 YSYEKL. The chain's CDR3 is CASSQDLLRFGSYNEQFF. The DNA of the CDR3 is TGCGCCAGCAGCCAAGATCTCTTGCGGTTTGGCTCCTACAATGAGCAGTTCTTC.

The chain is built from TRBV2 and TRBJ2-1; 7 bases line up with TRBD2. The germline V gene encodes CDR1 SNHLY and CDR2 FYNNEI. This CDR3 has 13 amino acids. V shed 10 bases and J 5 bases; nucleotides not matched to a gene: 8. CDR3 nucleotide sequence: TGTGCCACCAAACTAGCGACTAACAATGAGCAGTTCTTC. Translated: CATKLATNNEQFF.

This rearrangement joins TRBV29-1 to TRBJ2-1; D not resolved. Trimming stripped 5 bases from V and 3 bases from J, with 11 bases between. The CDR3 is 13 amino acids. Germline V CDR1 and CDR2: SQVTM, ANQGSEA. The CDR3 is CSVNVLIYNEQFF. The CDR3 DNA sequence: TGCAGCGTTAATGTACTGATCTACAATGAGCAGTTCTTC.